This TCR beta chain was sequenced during a study of cytomegalovirus exposure and HLA in healthy donors. Turning to the study itself: Later analysis reported that the roughly 120 validation repertoires shared the platform of the roughly 710 first-cohort repertoires.

The J segment lost 6 bases and the V segment lost 4 bases, leaving 2 bases of the junction unmatched. Germline assignment: CDR1 SGHTA and CDR2 FQGNSA. The CDR3 is 14 residues long. Sequencing was performed with immunoSEQ multiplex PCR; in TCRdb, only in-frame clones are kept and a portion is missing. Among roughly 50,000 clones listed, approximately 89% were seen once. Study results and caveats: Overall, approximately 180 TCR beta chains were annotated as cytomegalovirus-associated. Using the classifier, cytomegalovirus status was reportedly diagnosed with high specificity and sensitivity.

Comment on this clone: Its antigen is not identified.

The receptor was derived from a woman aged 18-29 years in good health and CMV-seropositive. What was sequenced was PBMCs. The chain combines TRBV7-2 with TRBJ2-1, with 11 bases fitting TRBD1. The DNA for the CDR3 is TGTGCCAGCAGCTGGGGACAGGGGGGCAATGAGCAGTTCTTC. It specifies CASSWGQGGNEQFF.